Following are 7 T cell receptor beta chains from one sample sequenced in a study of siplizumab effects on memory and regulatory T cells. Clones were read by immunoSEQ multiplex PCR, and TCRdb kept only the in-frame ones, dropping some. In the table there are about 91,000 clones, approximately 93% of which are singletons. What was sequenced was CD8+ T cells sorted from blood. These receptors were collected from a human donor in good health.

V is TRBV19 and J is TRBJ2-5; 9 positions agree with TRBD2. The CDR3 has 16 amino acids. J gave up 5 bases and V 2 bases, and 9 bases lay outside the gene matches. Germline V gene lookup returns CDR1 LNHDA and CDR2 SQIVND (reference sequence). As DNA, the CDR3 is TGTGCCAGTAGTATACTTGGCGGGGGGGCCAGGGAGACCCAGTACTTC. This sequence encodes CASSILGGGARETQYF.

This clone was seen only a few times. The chain has TRBV2 and TRBJ2-7; no clear D. CDR1 and CDR2 (germline): SNHLY, FYNNEI. The CDR3 sequence is 10 residues long. With 4 bases removed from V and 5 bases from J, the gap between germline ends came to 3 bases. CDR3 protein: CASSGNEQYF. DNA of the CDR3: TGTGCCAGCAGTGGCAACGAGCAGTACTTC.

The rearrangement links TRBV19 to TRBJ2-7; D is possibly TRBD1 or TRBD2 (6 bases each). The CDR3 runs to 16 residues. Trimming cost V 5 bases and J 1 base, with 18 bases left between them. Germline lookup yields CDR1 LNHDA and CDR2 SQIVND (reference sequence). CDR3 nucleotide sequence: TGTGCCAGTAGTTCTCCCCGCGGGACAAAATCCTACGAGCAGTACTTC. Translated: CASSSPRGTKSYEQYF.

The chain combines TRBV5-6 with TRBJ1-1; D not resolved. V was pared by 0 bases and J by 5 bases, with 8 bases between. The CDR3 sequence is 13 residues long. Looked up from germline, CDR1 is SGHDT and CDR2 is YYEEEE. The CDR3 protein is CASSLVSRTEAFF. The CDR3 DNA reads as TGTGCCAGCAGCTTGGTATCCCGGACTGAAGCTTTCTTT. Full variable domain (rest looked up from reference TRBV5-6 and TRBJ1-1): DAGVTQSPTHLIKTRGQQVTLRCSPKSGHDTVSWYQQALGQGPQFIFQYYEEEERQRGNFPDRFSGHQFPNYSSELNVNALLLGDSALYLCASSLVSRTEAFFGQGTRLTVV.

The chain uses TRBV29-1 and TRBJ2-7; TRBD1 agrees at 7 bases. This CDR3 comprises 14 residues. In germline, CDR1 is SQVTM, CDR2 ANQGSEA. J was trimmed by 4 bases and V by 6 bases; bases with no gene match: 12. The CDR3: CSVFTGTDHYEQYF. Written as DNA, the CDR3 is TGCAGCGTGTTTACCGGGACAGACCATTACGAGCAGTACTTC.

This sequence joins TRBV11-2 and TRBJ2-1; 9 bases fit TRBD2. The germline gives CDR1 SGHAT, CDR2 FQNNGV. The CDR3 sequence is 17 residues long. Losses at the gene ends were 0 bases for V and 2 bases for J; bases not matched to a gene: 5. The CDR3 DNA sequence: TGTGCCAGCAGCTTAGACGTAGCGGGGGAAGCCTACAATGAGCAGTTCTTC. It is translated as CASSLDVAGEAYNEQFF.

The V and J genes are TRBV7-8 and TRBJ2-7; D remains unclear. Germline V gene lookup returns CDR1 SGHVS and CDR2 FQNEAQ. Deletions cut 1 base from V and 5 bases from J, with 9 bases between. The CDR3 has 13 residues. CDR3 bases: TGTGCCAGCAGCTTAGAGGCCAGAGACGAGCAGTACTTC. It translates to CASSLEARDEQYF. Together with reference TRBV7-8 and TRBJ2-7, the CDR3 gives the full variable domain: GAGVSQSPRYKVAKRGQDVALRCDPISGHVSLFWYQQALGQGPEFLTYFQNEAQLDKSGLPSDRFFAERPEGSVSTLKIQRTQQEDSAVYLCASSLEARDEQYFGPGTRLTVT.